What follows describes a single TCR beta chain. The antigen is unknown. Germline loops: CDR1 DFQATT, CDR2 SNEGSKA (reference sequence). This CDR3 has 14 amino acids. The V gene lost 3 bases and the J gene lost 9 bases, with 15 bases spanning the gap. The sample originates from a study of CD8+CD57+ T cells in acquired aplastic anemia. Study-level background: Isolated CD4+ and CD8+ cells, once sorted, yielded DNA averaging roughly 3 ug. CD4+ cell libraries from healthy donors averaged approximately 9.8 million reads. Study findings and constraints: Patients did not significantly differ from controls in CD8+ Simpson's diversity. Patients and controls shared roughly 28 CD8+ CDR3 sequences, which appeared highly expressed in patients and within their immunodominant clones.

Using genomic DNA as the template, TCR beta VDJ and CDR3 profiling was carried out. MiXCR was run by TCRdb on the reads, yielding one entry per CDR3 protein. Here the sample spans fewer than 250,000 distinct CDR3 sequences, around 50% being singletons. This rearrangement joins TRBV20-1 to TRBJ1-6; weak D call: TRBD1 (5 bases). Sequenced input: sorted CD4+, CD8+, or CD8+CD57+ T cells (not recorded which) from PBMCs. The sequence was obtained from a human donor in good health, serving as a control. CDR3 sequence (DNA): TGCAGTGCTAGTGTTGTCGATAGGGGTTCACCCCTCCACTTT. Translated: CSASVVDRGSPLHF.